This T cell receptor (beta chain) is from a study of PD-1 blockade in classical Hodgkin lymphoma. Findings of the study overall: A significant rise in TCR diversity by C4D1 was seen for CD4+ but not CD8+ cells. Before treatment, TCR diversity in newly diagnosed patients was reportedly lower than in healthy donors.

Exposure to brentuximab vedotin varied, and each patient had relapsed following autologous stem cell transplantation. About this clone: The antigen remains undetermined.

Measured with immunoSEQ multiplex PCR; TCRdb has only the in-frame clones, and not every one. The table shows under 20,000 clones, with roughly 89% occurring only once. CDR1 is SEHNR and CDR2 is FQNEAQ in the germline V gene (reference sequence). This CDR3 spans 18 amino acids. V shed 1 base, J shed 0 bases, and the junction held 6 bases outside the gene matches. This clonotype was obtained from a human donor with classical Hodgkin lymphoma. J is TRBJ2-6 and V is TRBV7-9, with 7 bases aligning to TRBD1. Sample: peripheral blood mononuclear cells (PBMCs), taken before the second cycle of nivolumab. In nucleotides, the CDR3 is TGTGCCAGCAGCTTAGTGCCAGGGGGATTCTCTGGGGCCAACGTCCTGACTTTC. This encodes CASSLVPGGFSGANVLTF.